This entry features one T cell receptor (beta chain) sequence. No antigen is known for it. One base away there is no much larger clone; base qualities are not given. The record originates from a study of PD-1 blockade in classical Hodgkin lymphoma (dated by TCRdb to 2020 to 2021). Background on the whole study: Nivolumab dosing was 3 mg/kg intravenously every 2 weeks, continuing until either disease progression or unacceptable toxicity. The study used CyTOF and TCR beta sequencing to define a peripheral blood immune signature of response to PD-1 blockade in classical Hodgkin lymphoma.

The Qiagen DNeasy kit was used to extract genomic DNA both from unsorted PBMCs and from the negatively selected CD4+ and CD8+ fractions. Amplification of TCR beta CDR3 regions was done by immunoSEQ multiplex PCR with primers that anneal to V and J segments. A synthetic immune receptor repertoire was used to minimize amplification bias, and any residual bias was removed computationally once sequencing was done. For the original study's pipeline: Custom Python scripts were used to quantify repertoire diversity as the Shannon entropy index. Unsorted, CD4+ and CD8+ repertoires were analyzed separately, except for combined analyses in which CD4+ and CD8+ sequences were merged in silico. Clonal expansion was defined as a frequency increase of at least 2-fold after treatment compared with C1D1, and clones undetected at baseline were assigned a pseudocount of 0.5. Clones with 0 or 1 copy at C1D1 were classified as singleton clones, and clones with 2 or more copies were classified as non-singleton clones. Clones expanded in unsorted samples were annotated as CD4+, CD8+ or unknown by matching protein sequences in sorted samples from the same patient. Wilcoxon tests on paired samples were used to test diversity changes from C1D1 to C4D1. TCRdb took this table from immuneACCESS and kept in-frame rearrangements with V and J called. Such tables lack part of the clones; where checked against another copy, unresolved V genes explain under half of the gap, and the rest is unexplained. The V and J calls and clone size are taken from that table; D and trimming were inferred from the DNA. The sample contains over 50,000 clones, 70% to 90% of them found a single time. The ten largest clones represent about 8.3% of the sample.

The label giving this sample's time point can be read as: cycle 4 day 1 (C4D1), after around six weeks of nivolumab. Relapse after autologous stem cell transplantation had occurred in all trial patients, and cohorts A, B and C were distinguished by prior brentuximab vedotin exposure. A total of around 60 patients with relapsed/refractory classical Hodgkin lymphoma made up the trial cohort, and each patient's best overall response was complete response, partial response or progressive disease. Single-agent nivolumab was administered to trial patients in the multi-cohort phase II CheckMate 205 trial. An independent review committee assessed best overall response by applying the 2007 International Working Group response criteria. Trial PBMCs were obtained immediately prior to nivolumab initiation (C1D1) and on therapy at cycle 2 day 1 and cycle 4 day 1. Peripheral blood was collected in 8 mL Vacutainer Cell Preparation Tubes, from which PBMCs were isolated by centrifugation and then cryopreserved.

Including the terminal cysteine and phenylalanine, the CDR3 comprises 14 residues. Here the CDR3 DNA is all that survives: 42 bases in frame from base 1. CDR1 and CDR2 were assigned from the germline V gene (reference sequence) as SEHNR and FQNEAQ. V is pared back by 4 bases and J by 0 bases, with 6 bases lying between the germline termini. The full study reports these points: The study was limited to a single clinical trial cohort, and causes of repertoire differences, possibly disease activity or prior therapy, remained undefined. Lower diversity was observed in patients in whom nivolumab was started less than 1 year after ASCT, and these patients were excluded from later analyses so that confounding by immune reconstitution would be avoided. A significant rise by C4D1 was seen in CD4+ but not CD8+ TCR diversity (p=0.0027 vs p=0.16), with the rise being most apparent in complete responders (p=0.02). Newly diagnosed patients were reported to have lower baseline TCR diversity than healthy donors, and relapsed/refractory patients were reported to have lower baseline TCR diversity still. Baseline diversity similar to that of newly diagnosed patients was observed in trial patients achieving complete response, whereas significantly lower diversity was observed in partial responders and progressors.

Sequencing was performed on peripheral blood mononuclear cells (PBMCs), taken before the fourth cycle of nivolumab. The clonotype comes from a human donor with classical Hodgkin lymphoma. The rearrangement combines TRBV7-9 with TRBJ2-2; no D segment can be confidently identified. This receptor carries the CDR3 CASSSSTNTGELFF. The base sequence is TGTGCCAGCAGCTCTTCGACGAACACCGGGGAGCTGTTTTTT.